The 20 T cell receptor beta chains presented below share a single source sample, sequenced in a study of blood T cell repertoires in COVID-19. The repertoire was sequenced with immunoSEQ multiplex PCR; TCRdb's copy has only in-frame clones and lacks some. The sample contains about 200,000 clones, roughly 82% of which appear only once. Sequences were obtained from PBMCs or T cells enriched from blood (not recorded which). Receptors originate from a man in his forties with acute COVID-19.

CDR3 sequence: CASTQGGLHEKLFF. CDR3 coding DNA: TGCGCCAGCACCCAGGGGGGACTGCATGAAAAACTGTTTTTT. The chain employs TRBV10-1 and TRBJ1-4, with 7 bases matching TRBD1. Trimming at V came to 7 bases and at J to 6 bases, leaving 8 bases not matched to a gene. The CDR3 extends over 14 amino acids. CDR1 is WNHNN, CDR2 SYGVQD, per germline (reference sequence).

In DNA form, the CDR3 reads TGTGCCAGCCTCACTGCGGACGGGGGCTACGAGCAGTACTTC. Its translation: CASLTADGGYEQYF. The genes are TRBV28 and TRBJ2-7; tentatively, D is TRBD2 (6 bases). The V end was cut by 8 bases, the J end by 3 bases, with 17 bases between. Per the germline V gene, CDR1 is MDHEN and CDR2 is SYDVKM. The CDR3 has 14 amino acids.

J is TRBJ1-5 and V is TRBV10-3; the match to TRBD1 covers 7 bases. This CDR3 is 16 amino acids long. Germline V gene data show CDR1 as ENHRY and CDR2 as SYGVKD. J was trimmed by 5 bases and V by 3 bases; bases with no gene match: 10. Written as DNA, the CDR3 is TGTGCCATCAGTGATGGGTTCAGGGACAGCCATCAGCCCCAGCATTTT. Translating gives CAISDGFRDSHQPQHF.

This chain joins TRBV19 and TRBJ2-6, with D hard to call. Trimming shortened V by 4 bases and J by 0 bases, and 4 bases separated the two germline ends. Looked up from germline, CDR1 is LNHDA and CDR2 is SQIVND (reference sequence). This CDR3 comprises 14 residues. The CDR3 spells CASSRASGANVLTF. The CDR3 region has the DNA TGTGCCAGTAGTAGAGCCTCTGGGGCCAACGTCCTGACTTTC.

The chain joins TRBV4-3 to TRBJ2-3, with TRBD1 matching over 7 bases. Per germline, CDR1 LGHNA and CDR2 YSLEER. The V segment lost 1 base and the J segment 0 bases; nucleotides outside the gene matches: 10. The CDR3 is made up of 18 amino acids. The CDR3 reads CASSQVFPTGASTDTQYF. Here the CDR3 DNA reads TGCGCCAGCAGCCAAGTTTTTCCCACAGGGGCTAGCACAGATACGCAGTATTTT.

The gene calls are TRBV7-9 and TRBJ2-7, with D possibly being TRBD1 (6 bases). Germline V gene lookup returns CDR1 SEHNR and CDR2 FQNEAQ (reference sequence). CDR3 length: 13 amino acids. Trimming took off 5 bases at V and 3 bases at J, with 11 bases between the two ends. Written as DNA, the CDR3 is TGTGCCAGCAGCAATGACAGGCTCTACGAGCAGTACTTC. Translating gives CASSNDRLYEQYF.

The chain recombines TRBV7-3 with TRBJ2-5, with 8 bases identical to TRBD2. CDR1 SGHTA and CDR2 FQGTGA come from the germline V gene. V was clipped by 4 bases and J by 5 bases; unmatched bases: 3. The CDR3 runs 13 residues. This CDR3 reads CASSWGLEETQYF. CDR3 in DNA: TGTGCCAGCAGCTGGGGACTAGAGGAGACCCAGTACTTC.

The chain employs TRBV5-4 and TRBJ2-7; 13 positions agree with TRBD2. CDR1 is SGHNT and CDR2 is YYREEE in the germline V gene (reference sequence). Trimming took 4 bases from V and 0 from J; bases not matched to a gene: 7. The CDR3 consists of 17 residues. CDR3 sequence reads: CASSGGLAGLYSYEQYF. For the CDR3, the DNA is TGTGCCAGCAGCGGGGGACTAGCGGGACTCTACTCCTACGAGCAGTACTTC. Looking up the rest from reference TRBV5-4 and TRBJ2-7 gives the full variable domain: ETGVTQSPTHLIKTRGQQVTLRCSSQSGHNTVSWYQQALGQGPQFIFQYYREEENGRGNFPPRFSGLQFPNYSSELNVNALELDDSALYLCASSGGLAGLYSYEQYFGPGTRLTVT.

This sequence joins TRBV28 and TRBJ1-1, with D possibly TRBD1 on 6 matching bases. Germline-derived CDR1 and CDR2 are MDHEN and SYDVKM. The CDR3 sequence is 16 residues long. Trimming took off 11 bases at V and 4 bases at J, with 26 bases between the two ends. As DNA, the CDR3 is TGTGCCCTTGGTGGAATGTTCGGGGGGGCGGTCACTGAAGCTTTCTTT. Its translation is CALGGMFGGAVTEAFF.

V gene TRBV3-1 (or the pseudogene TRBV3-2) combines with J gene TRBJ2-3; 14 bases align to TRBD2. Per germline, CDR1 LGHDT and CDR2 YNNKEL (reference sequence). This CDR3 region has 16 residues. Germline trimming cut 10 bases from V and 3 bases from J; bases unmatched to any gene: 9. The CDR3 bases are TGTGCCACCGGGACTAGCGGGAGAGGGGTGACAGATACGCAGTATTTT. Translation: CATGTSGRGVTDTQYF.

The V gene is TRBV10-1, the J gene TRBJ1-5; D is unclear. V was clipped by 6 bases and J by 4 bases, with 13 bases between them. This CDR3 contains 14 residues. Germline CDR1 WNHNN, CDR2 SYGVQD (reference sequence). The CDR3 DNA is TGCGCCAGCAGCCAATACGCGGATAATCAGCCCCAGCATTTT. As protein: CASSQYADNQPQHF.

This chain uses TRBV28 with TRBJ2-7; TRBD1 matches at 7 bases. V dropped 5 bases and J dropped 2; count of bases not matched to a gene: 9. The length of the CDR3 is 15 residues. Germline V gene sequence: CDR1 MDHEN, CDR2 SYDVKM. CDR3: CASSPFRDSTYEQYF. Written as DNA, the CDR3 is TGTGCCAGCAGTCCCTTCCGGGACAGTACCTACGAGCAGTACTTC.

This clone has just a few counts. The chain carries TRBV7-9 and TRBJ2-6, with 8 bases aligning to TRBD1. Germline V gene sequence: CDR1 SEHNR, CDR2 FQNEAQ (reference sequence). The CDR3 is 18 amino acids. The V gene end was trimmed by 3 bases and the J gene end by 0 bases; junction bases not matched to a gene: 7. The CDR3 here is CASSFHRGQGSGANVLTF. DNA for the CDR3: TGTGCCAGCAGCTTTCACCGAGGACAGGGCTCTGGGGCCAACGTCCTGACTTTC.

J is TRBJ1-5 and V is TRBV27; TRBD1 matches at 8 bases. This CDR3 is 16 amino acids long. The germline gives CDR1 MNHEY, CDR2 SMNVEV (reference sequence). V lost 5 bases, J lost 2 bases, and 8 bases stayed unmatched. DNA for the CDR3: TGTGCCAGCAGTCCACAACAGGGGGTAGGCAATCAGCCCCAGCATTTT. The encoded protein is CASSPQQGVGNQPQHF.

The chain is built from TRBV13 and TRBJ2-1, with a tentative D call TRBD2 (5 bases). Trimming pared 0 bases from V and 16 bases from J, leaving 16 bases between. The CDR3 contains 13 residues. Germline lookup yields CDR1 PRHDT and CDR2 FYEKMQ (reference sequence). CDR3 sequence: CASSLGPKEVSFF. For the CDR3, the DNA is TGTGCCAGCAGCTTAGGGCCGAAGGAGGTCAGTTTCTTC.

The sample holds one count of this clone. CDR3 nucleotide sequence: TGTGCCAGCAGCCAGGGGTCACGAGGGACGCAGTATTTT. It is translated as CASSQGSRGTQYF. The chain joins TRBV3-1 (or the pseudogene TRBV3-2) to TRBJ2-3, with D perhaps TRBD2 (5 bases). Germline CDR1 LGHDT, CDR2 YNNKEL (reference sequence). With 3 bases removed from V and 9 bases from J, the gap between germline ends came to 13 bases. The CDR3 contains 13 residues.

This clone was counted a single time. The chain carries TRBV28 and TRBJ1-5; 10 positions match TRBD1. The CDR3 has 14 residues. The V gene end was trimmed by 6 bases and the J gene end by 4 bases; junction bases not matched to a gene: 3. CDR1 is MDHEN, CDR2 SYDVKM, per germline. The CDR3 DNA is TGTGCCAGCAGGCCGGGACAGGGGAATCAGCCCCAGCATTTT. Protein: CASRPGQGNQPQHF.

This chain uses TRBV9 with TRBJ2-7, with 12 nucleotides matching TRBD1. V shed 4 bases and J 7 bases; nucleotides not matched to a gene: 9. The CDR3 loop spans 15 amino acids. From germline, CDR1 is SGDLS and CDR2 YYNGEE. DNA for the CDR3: TGTGCCAGCAGCACGTCCGGGACAGGGGGCGAGGAGCAGTACTTC. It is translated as CASSTSGTGGEEQYF.

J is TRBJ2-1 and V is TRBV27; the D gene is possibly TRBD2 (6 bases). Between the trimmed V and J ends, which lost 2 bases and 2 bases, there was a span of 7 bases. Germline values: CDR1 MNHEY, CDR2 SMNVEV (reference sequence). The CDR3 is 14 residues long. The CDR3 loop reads CASSLRLAYNEQFF. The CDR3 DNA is TGTGCCAGCAGTTTAAGACTAGCCTACAATGAGCAGTTCTTC.

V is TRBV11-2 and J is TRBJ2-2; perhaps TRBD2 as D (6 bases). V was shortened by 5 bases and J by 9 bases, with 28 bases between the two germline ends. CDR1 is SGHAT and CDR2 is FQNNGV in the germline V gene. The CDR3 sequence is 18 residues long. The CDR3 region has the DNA TGTGCCAGCAGCACCCTCCGGCGGGTAGCGGAGGGTGGCAGGGAGCTGTTTTTT. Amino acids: CASSTLRRVAEGGRELFF.